This section outlines one T cell receptor (beta chain) sequence together with its context. Assay: immunoSEQ multiplex PCR; the TCRdb copy retains only in-frame clones and omits some. The table shows about 20,000 clones, with about 87% occurring only once. The CDR3 totals 13 residues. The ends were cut back, 5 bases at V and 7 bases at J, with 15 bases in the middle. The germline V gene encodes CDR1 SEHNR and CDR2 FQNEAQ (reference sequence). This specimen comes from a study of OX40 agonist ivuxolimab in advanced cancers. Turning to the study itself: Patients assigned to dose escalation were diagnosed with hepatocellular carcinoma, melanoma, renal cell or head and neck cancer. Mean age 60 years, range about 20 to 85; roughly 82% male. Three patients got partial responses; one had hepatocellular carcinoma and two had cutaneous melanoma.

This sample comprised CD4+ or CD8+ T cells sorted from blood, obtained in a trial of the OX40 agonist ivuxolimab. This sequence originates from an adult with an advanced solid tumor such as melanoma, head and neck, liver or kidney cancer. The chain joins TRBV7-9 to TRBJ2-7; D is ambiguous. CDR3 amino acids: CASSPRWGDEQYF. DNA of the CDR3: TGTGCCAGCAGCCCAAGGTGGGGTGATGAGCAGTACTTC. Filled out from reference TRBV7-9 and TRBJ2-7, the complete variable domain reads DTGVSQNPRHKITKRGQNVTFRCDPISEHNRLYWYRQTLGQGPEFLTYFQNEAQLEKSRLLSDRFSAERPKGSFSTLEIQRTEQGDSAMYLCASSPRWGDEQYFGPGTRLTVT.